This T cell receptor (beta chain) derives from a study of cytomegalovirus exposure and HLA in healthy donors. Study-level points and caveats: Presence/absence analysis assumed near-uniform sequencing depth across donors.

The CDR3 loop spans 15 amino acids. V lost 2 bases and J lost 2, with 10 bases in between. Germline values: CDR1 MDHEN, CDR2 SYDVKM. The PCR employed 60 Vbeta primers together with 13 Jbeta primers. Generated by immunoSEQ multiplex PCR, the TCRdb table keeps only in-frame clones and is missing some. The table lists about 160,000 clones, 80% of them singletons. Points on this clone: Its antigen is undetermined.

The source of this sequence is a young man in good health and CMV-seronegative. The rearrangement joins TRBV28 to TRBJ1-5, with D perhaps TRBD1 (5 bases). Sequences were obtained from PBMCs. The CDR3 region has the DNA TGTGCCAGCAGTTTAAGGGGAATCGGCAATCAGCCCCAGCATTTT. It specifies CASSLRGIGNQPQHF. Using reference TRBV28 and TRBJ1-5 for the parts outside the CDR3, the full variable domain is DVKVTQSSRYLVKRTGEKVFLECVQDMDHENMFWYRQDPGLGLRLIYFSYDVKMKEKGDIPEGYSVSREKKERFSLILESASTNQTSMYLCASSLRGIGNQPQHFGDGTRLSIL.